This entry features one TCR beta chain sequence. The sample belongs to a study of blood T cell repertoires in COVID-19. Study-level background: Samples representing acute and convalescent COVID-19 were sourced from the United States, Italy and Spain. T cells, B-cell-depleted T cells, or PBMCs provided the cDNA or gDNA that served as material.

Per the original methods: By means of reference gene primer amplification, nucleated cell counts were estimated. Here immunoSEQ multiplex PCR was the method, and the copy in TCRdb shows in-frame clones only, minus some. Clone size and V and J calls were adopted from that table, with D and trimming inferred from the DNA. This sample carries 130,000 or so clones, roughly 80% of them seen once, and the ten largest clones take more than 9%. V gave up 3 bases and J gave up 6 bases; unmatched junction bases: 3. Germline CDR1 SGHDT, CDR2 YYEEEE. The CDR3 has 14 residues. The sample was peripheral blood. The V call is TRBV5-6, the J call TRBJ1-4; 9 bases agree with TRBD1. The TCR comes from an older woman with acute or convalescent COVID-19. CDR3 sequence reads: CASSWGQGYEKLFF. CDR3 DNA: TGTGCCAGCAGCTGGGGACAGGGATATGAAAAACTGTTTTTT.